The 14 T cell receptor beta chains listed next were all sequenced from one sample in a study of CD8 T cells in ankylosing spondylitis. MiXCR, applied by TCRdb to the 5' RACE reads, yields one record per CDR3 protein. Of hundreds of thousands of distinct CDR3 sequences detected, under 30% appear once; the ten largest clones hold approximately 6.6%. Sequencing was carried out using blood, either unsorted or a sorted T cell fraction (not recorded which). These receptors came from a male donor with ankylosing spondylitis or in good health (not recorded which).

V is TRBV20-1 and J is TRBJ2-3; 9 positions match TRBD2. This CDR3 is built from 16 residues. From germline, CDR1 is DFQATT and CDR2 SNEGSKA (reference sequence). With 6 bases clipped from V and 4 bases from J, the junction kept 14 bases outside the gene matches. CDR3 sequence reads: CSASRKEREDPDTQYF. The CDR3 DNA is TGCAGTGCCTCCCGGAAGGAGCGGGAGGACCCAGATACGCAGTATTTT.

The sample holds many counts of this clonotype. The genes are TRBV29-1 and TRBJ2-7, with a tentative D call TRBD1 (5 bases). Germline loops: CDR1 SQVTM, CDR2 ANQGSEA. Deletions cut 6 bases from V and 0 bases from J, with 18 bases between. This CDR3 has 15 residues. The CDR3 here is CSVGADSSPSYEQYF. The CDR3 coding sequence is TGCAGCGTCGGAGCCGACAGCTCACCCTCCTACGAGCAGTACTTC.

V is TRBV20-1 and J is TRBJ2-7; either TRBD1 or TRBD2 may fit D (5 bases each). Germline V gives CDR1 DFQATT, CDR2 SNEGSKA (reference sequence). This CDR3 spans 17 amino acids. The V gene lost 3 bases and the J gene lost 5 bases, with 26 bases spanning the gap. The CDR3 here is CSARGRQRVLAVNEQYF. The CDR3 DNA reads as TGCAGTGCTAGGGGACGACAACGGGTTCTGGCAGTAAACGAGCAGTACTTC.

This clonotype was detected many times. The rearrangement links TRBV20-1 to TRBJ2-3, with 10 bases aligning to TRBD2. This CDR3 comprises 14 residues. The germline gives CDR1 DFQATT, CDR2 SNEGSKA (reference sequence). Unmatched junction bases numbered 3, after V lost 0 bases and J lost 6 bases. The CDR3 protein is CSARDIAGGDTQYF. CDR3 coding DNA: TGCAGTGCTAGAGATATAGCGGGGGGCGATACGCAGTATTTT.

In its sample, this clonotype was seen many times. The gene calls are TRBV2 and TRBJ1-5; tentatively, D is TRBD1 (6 bases). Germline V gene lookup returns CDR1 SNHLY and CDR2 FYNNEI. The CDR3 runs to 17 residues. Trimming pared 6 bases from V and 6 bases from J, leaving 24 bases between. DNA of the CDR3: TGTGCCAGCAGCTTAGACACAGGCTACAGGGTAACTCAGCCCCAGCATTTT. Protein: CASSLDTGYRVTQPQHF.

The chain employs TRBV12-3 or TRBV12-4 and TRBJ2-6; TRBD1 matches at 7 bases. The CDR3 consists of 15 residues. The V and J ends lost 6 bases and 2 bases, in that order; junction bases with no gene match: 4. The CDR3 bases are TGTGCCAGCAGCCAGCAGGGGGCTGGGGCCAACGTCCTGACTTTC. Its translation is CASSQQGAGANVLTF.

This clonotype has a count of ten or more. This chain links TRBV28 with TRBJ1-4, with D perhaps matching TRBD1 (6 bases). The CDR3 has 13 residues. Trimming pared 9 bases from V and 10 bases from J, leaving 18 bases between. In germline, CDR1 is MDHEN, CDR2 SYDVKM. DNA of the CDR3: TGTGCCAGTACAGAAGGACAGTACGGAAAACTGTTTTTT. This sequence encodes CASTEGQYGKLFF.

There are many counts of this clonotype. The genes are TRBV6-2 or TRBV6-3 and TRBJ2-5; TRBD2 matches at 10 bases. V trimming: 7 bases; J trimming: 1 base; junction bases outside the gene matches: 9. In germline, CDR1 is MNHEY, CDR2 SVGEGT. This CDR3 comprises 16 residues. DNA for the CDR3: TGTGCCAGCATCAGAGGACTAGCGGCCACCCAAGAGACCCAGTACTTC. Translating it yields CASIRGLAATQETQYF.

The sample holds many counts of this clonotype. The CDR3 is CASSLESGSTDTQYF. The CDR3, as DNA: TGTGCCAGCAGCTTAGAGAGCGGGAGCACAGATACGCAGTATTTT. This chain connects TRBV7-2 to TRBJ2-3; a weak D match, TRBD2 (6 bases). The CDR3 extends over 15 amino acids. Germline V gives CDR1 SGHTA, CDR2 FQGNSA. V was clipped by 1 base and J by 0 bases, with 8 bases between them.

The sample holds many counts of this clonotype. V and J are TRBV5-6 and TRBJ1-5; weak D call: TRBD1 (5 bases). Trimming pared 4 bases from V and 7 bases from J, leaving 18 bases between. Germline-derived CDR1 and CDR2 are SGHDT and YYEEEE. The CDR3 has 15 residues. Here the CDR3 reads CASSQGGGSTQPQHF. As DNA, the CDR3 is TGTGCCAGCAGCCAGGGCGGGGGATCGACCCAGCCCCAGCATTTT.

There are many counts of this clonotype. The chain recombines TRBV19 with TRBJ2-7; D possibly corresponds to TRBD2 (5 bases). Germline CDR1 and CDR2: LNHDA and SQIVND (reference sequence). This CDR3 is 15 amino acids long. V was cut by 5 bases and J by 0 bases, with 14 bases left in between. The CDR3 nucleotides are TGTGCCAGTAGTTTACCCGGGAAGTCCTCCTACGAGCAGTACTTC. This encodes CASSLPGKSSYEQYF.

The V call is TRBV7-9, the J call TRBJ2-5; 10 positions agree with TRBD2. CDR3 length: 15 amino acids. Germline CDR1 SEHNR, CDR2 FQNEAQ (reference sequence). With V trimmed by 7 bases and J by 1 base, 6 bases remained unmatched. In DNA form, the CDR3 reads TGTGCCAGCACCTCCAGCGGGAGGGTCCAAGAGACCCAGTACTTC. Protein: CASTSSGRVQETQYF.

The chain recombines TRBV4-2 with TRBJ1-5; D gene unclear. There are 13 residues in the CDR3. CDR1 is LGHNA and CDR2 is YNFKEQ in the germline V gene. V shed 1 base and J shed 5 bases, with 6 bases lying between them. The DNA for the CDR3 is TGTGCCAGCAGCCAAGCGTGGGATCAGCCCCAGCATTTT. Protein: CASSQAWDQPQHF.

In its sample, this clonotype was seen a few times. The chain employs TRBV5-1 and TRBJ2-7, with D tentatively TRBD1 (6 bases). Trimming took off 3 bases at V and 4 bases at J, with 23 bases between the two ends. The CDR3 has 17 residues. Germline V gene lookup returns CDR1 SGHRS and CDR2 YFSETQ. This chain's CDR3 is CASSSPPGHRDQYEQYF. The CDR3 DNA is TGCGCCAGCAGCTCTCCTCCGGGACACCGCGACCAATACGAGCAGTACTTC. Combining the CDR3 with reference TRBV5-1 and TRBJ2-7 gives the whole variable domain KAGVTQTPRYLIKTRGQQVTLSCSPISGHRSVSWYQQTPGQGLQFLFEYFSETQRNKGNFPGRFSGRQFSNSRSEMNVSTLELGDSALYLCASSSPPGHRDQYEQYFGPGTRLTVT.